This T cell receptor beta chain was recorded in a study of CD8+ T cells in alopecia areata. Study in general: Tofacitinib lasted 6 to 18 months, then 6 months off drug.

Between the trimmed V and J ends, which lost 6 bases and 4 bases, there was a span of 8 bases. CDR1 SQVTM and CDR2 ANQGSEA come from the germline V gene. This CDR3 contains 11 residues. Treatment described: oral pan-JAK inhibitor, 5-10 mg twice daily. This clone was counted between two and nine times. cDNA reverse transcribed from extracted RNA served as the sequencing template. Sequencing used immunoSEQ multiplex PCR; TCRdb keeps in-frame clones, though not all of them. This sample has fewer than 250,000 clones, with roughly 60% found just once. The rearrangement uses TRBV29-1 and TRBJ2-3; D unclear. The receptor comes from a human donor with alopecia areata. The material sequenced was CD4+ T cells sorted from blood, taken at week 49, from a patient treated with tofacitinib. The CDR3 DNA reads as TGCAGCGTGACGAACCCAGATACGCAGTATTTT. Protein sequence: CSVTNPDTQYF.